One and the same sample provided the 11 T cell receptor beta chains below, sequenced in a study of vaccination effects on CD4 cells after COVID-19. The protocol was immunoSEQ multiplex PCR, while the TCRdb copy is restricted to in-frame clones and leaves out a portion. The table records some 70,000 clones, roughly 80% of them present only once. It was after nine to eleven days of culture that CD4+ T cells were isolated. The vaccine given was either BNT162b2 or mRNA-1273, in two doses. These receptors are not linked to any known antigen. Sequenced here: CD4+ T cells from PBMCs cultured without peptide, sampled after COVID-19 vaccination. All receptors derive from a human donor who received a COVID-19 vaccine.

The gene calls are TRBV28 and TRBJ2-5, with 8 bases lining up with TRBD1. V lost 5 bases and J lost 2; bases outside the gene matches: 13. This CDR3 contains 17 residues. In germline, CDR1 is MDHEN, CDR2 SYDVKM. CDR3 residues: CASSTPLGQGIQETQYF. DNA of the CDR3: TGTGCCAGCAGTACCCCCCTTGGACAGGGAATACAAGAGACCCAGTACTTC.

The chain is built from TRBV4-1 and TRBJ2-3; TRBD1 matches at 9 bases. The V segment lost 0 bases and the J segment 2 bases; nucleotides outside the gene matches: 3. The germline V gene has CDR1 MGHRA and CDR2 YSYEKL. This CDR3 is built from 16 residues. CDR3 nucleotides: TGCGCCAGCAGCCAAGACCGGGACAGGGTCACAGATACGCAGTATTTT. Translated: CASSQDRDRVTDTQYF.

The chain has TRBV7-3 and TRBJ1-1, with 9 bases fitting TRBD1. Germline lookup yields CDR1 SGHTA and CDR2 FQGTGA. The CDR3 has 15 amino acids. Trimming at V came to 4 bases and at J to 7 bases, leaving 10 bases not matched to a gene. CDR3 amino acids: CASSSLQGAQGEAFF. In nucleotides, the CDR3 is TGTGCCAGCAGCTCCTTACAGGGGGCGCAGGGTGAAGCTTTCTTT.

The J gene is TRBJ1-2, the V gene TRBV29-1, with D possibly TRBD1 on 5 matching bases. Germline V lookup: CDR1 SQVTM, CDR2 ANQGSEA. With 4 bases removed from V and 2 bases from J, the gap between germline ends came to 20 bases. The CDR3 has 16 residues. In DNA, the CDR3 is TGCAGCGTTGCAGCGCGGCACGGGGCGACGAACTATGGCTACACCTTC. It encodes CSVAARHGATNYGYTF.

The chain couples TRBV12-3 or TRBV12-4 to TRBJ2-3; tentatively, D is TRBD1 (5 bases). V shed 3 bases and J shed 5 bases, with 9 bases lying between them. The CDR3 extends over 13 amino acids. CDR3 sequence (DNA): TGTGCCAGCAGTTTGCAGGGAAGAGATACGCAGTATTTT. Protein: CASSLQGRDTQYF.

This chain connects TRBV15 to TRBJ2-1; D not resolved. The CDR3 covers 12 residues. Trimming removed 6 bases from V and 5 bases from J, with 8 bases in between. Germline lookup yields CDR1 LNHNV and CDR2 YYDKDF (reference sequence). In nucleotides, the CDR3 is TGTGCCACCAGGGGCTCGAACAATGAGCAGTTCTTC. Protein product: CATRGSNNEQFF.

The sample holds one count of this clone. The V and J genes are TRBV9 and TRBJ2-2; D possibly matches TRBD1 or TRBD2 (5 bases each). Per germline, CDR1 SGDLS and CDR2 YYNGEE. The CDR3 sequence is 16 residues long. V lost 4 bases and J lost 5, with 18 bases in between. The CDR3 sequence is CASSSQGRPDTGELFF. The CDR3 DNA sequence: TGTGCCAGCAGCTCCCAGGGACGCCCCGATACCGGGGAGCTGTTTTTT.

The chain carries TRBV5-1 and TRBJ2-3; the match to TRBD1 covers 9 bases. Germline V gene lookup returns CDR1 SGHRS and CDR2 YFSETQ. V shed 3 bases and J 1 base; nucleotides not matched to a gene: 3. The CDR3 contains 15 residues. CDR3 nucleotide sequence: TGCGCCAGCAGCTCTACAGGGGGCGGCACAGATACGCAGTATTTT. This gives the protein CASSSTGGGTDTQYF. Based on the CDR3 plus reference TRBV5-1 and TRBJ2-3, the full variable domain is KAGVTQTPRYLIKTRGQQVTLSCSPISGHRSVSWYQQTPGQGLQFLFEYFSETQRNKGNFPGRFSGRQFSNSRSEMNVSTLELGDSALYLCASSSTGGGTDTQYFGPGTRLTVL.

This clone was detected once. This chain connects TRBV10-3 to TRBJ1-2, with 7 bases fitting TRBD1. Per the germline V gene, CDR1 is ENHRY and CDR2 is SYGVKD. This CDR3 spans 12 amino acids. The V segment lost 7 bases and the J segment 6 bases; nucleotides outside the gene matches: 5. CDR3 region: CAITRDSDGYTF. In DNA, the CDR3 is TGTGCCATCACGCGGGACAGTGATGGCTACACCTTC.

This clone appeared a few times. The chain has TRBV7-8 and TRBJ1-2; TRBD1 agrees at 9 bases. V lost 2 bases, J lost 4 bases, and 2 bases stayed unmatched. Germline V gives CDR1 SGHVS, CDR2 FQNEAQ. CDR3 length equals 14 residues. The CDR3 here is CASSLQGQGYGYTF. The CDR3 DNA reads TGTGCCAGCAGCTTACAGGGACAGGGCTATGGCTACACCTTC.

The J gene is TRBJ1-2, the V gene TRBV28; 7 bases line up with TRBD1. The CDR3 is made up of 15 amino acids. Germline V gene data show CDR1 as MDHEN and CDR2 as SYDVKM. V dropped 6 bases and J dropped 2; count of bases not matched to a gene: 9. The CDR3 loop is CASRLGTVDNYGYTF. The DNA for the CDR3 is TGTGCCAGCAGACTCGGGACAGTGGACAACTATGGCTACACCTTC.